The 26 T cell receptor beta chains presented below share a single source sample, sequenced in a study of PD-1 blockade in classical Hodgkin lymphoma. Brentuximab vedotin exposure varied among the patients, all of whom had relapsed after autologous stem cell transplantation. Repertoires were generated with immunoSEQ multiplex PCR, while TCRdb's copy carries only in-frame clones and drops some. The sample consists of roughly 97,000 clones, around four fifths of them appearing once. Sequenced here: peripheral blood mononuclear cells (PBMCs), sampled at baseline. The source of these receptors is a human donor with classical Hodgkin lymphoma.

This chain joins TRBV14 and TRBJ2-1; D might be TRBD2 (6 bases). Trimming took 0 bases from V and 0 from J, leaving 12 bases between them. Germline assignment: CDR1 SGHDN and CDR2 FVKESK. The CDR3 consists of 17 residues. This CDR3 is CASSQDAGLSSYNEQFF. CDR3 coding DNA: TGTGCCAGCAGCCAAGATGCGGGGCTTAGCTCCTACAATGAGCAGTTCTTC.

In nucleotides, the CDR3 is TGTGCCAGCAGTTTAAAAAGGTGGGGCTCTAACTATGGCTACACCTTC. It codes for CASSLKRWGSNYGYTF. The chain carries TRBV28 and TRBJ1-2; a possible D gene is TRBD1 (5 bases). V lost 2 bases, J lost 0 bases, and 13 bases lay in between. The CDR3 is made up of 16 amino acids. Germline V gene data show CDR1 as MDHEN and CDR2 as SYDVKM.

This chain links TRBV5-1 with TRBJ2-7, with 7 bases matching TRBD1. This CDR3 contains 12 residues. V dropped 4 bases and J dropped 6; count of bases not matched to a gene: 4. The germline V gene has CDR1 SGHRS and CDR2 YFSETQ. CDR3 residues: CASSLQGSEQYF. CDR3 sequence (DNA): TGCGCCAGCAGCCTACAGGGGTCCGAGCAGTACTTC.

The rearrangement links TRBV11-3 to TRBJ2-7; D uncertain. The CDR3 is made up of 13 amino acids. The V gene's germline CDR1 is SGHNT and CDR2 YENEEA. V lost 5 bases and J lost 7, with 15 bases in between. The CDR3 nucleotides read TGTGCCAGCAGCCCACGTCCCCTGGGGGAGCAGTACTTC. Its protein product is CASSPRPLGEQYF.

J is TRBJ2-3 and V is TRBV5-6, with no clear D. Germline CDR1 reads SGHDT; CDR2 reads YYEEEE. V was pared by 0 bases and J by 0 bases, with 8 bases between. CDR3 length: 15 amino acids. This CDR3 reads CASSLGALSTDTQYF. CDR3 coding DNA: TGTGCCAGCAGCTTGGGGGCGCTTAGCACAGATACGCAGTATTTT.

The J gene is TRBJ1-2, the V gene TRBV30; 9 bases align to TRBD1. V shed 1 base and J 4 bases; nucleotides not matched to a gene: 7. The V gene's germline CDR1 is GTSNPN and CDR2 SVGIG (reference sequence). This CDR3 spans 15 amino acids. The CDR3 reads CAWSGQGGFSYGYTF. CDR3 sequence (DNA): TGTGCCTGGAGTGGACAGGGGGGATTCTCCTATGGCTACACCTTC.

Written as DNA, the CDR3 is TGCAGCGTTGGGGCCTCTGGGGCCAACGTCCTGACTTTC. This sequence encodes CSVGASGANVLTF. The chain links TRBV29-1 to TRBJ2-6; D unresolved. The V and J ends lost 4 bases and 0 bases respectively, with 4 bases between them. The germline V gene has CDR1 SQVTM and CDR2 ANQGSEA. The CDR3 has 13 residues.

The CDR3 bases are TGTGCCATCACCCCCCGGGAGGGTCACTACGAGCAGTACTTC. This sequence encodes CAITPREGHYEQYF. The chain links TRBV10-3 to TRBJ2-7; 8 bases are shared with TRBD2. Losses at the gene ends were 7 bases for V and 3 bases for J; bases not matched to a gene: 8. This CDR3 is built from 14 residues. Germline CDR1 is ENHRY and CDR2 is SYGVKD.

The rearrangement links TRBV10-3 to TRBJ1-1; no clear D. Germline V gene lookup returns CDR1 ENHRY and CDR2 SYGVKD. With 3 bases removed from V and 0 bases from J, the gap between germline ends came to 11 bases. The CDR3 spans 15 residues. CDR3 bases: TGTGCCATCAGTGACGGACGTAACTTGAACACTGAAGCTTTCTTT. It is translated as CAISDGRNLNTEAFF.

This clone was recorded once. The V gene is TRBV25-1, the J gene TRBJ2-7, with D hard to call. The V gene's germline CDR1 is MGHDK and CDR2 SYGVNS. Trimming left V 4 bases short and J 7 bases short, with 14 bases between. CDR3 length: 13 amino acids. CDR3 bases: TGTGCCAGCAGTGCCCCAGGCCCCGGGGAGCAGTACTTC. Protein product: CASSAPGPGEQYF.

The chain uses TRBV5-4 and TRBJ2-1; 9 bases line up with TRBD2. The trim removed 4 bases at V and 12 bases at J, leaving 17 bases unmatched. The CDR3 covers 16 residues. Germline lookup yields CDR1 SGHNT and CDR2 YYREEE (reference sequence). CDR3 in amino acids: CASSAQGSSGILGQFF. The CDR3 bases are TGTGCCAGCAGCGCACAGGGGTCTAGCGGGATTCTGGGGCAGTTCTTC.

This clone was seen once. In DNA, the CDR3 is TGTGCCAGCAGGGAGGGCACCGGGGAGCTGTTTTTT. Residues: CASREGTGELFF. This chain uses TRBV11-2 with TRBJ2-2; D is perhaps TRBD2 (6 bases). The CDR3 loop spans 12 amino acids. Germline assignment: CDR1 SGHAT and CDR2 FQNNGV. V gave up 6 bases and J gave up 4 bases, with 6 bases separating them.

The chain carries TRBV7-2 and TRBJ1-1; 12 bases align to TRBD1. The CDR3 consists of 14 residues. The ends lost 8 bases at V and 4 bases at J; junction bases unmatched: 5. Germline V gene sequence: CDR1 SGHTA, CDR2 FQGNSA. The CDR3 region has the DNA TGTGCCAGCGGGACAGGGGGCTGGGGCACTGAAGCTTTCTTT. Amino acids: CASGTGGWGTEAFF.

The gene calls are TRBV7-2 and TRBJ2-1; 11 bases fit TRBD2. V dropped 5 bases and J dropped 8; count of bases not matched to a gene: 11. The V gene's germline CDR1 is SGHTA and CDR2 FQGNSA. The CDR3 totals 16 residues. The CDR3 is CASSPRGTSGRDEQFF. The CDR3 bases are TGTGCCAGCAGCCCCCGGGGGACTAGCGGAAGGGATGAGCAGTTCTTC.

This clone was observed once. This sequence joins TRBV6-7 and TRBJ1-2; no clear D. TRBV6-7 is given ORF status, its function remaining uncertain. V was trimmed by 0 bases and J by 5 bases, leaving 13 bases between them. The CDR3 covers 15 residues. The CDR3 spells CASSYSKAAVYGYTF. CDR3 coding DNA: TGTGCCAGCAGTTACTCGAAGGCGGCTGTTTATGGCTACACCTTC.

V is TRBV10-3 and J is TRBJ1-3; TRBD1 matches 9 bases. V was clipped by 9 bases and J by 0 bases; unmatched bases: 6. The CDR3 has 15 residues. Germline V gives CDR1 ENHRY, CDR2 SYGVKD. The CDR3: CAIWGQGHSGNTIYF. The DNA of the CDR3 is TGTGCCATTTGGGGACAGGGACACTCTGGAAACACCATATATTTT.

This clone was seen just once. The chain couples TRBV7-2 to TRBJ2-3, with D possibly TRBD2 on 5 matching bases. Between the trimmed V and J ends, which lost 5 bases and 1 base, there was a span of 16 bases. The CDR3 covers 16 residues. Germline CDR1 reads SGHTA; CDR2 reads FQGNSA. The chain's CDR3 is CASSLRGGAGTDTQYF. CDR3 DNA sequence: TGTGCCAGCAGCCTTCGCGGAGGAGCGGGCACAGATACGCAGTATTTT.

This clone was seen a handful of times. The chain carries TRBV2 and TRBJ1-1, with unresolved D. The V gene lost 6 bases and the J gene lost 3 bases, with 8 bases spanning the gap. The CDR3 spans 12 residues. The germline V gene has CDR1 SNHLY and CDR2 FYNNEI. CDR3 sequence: CASRDAYTEAFF. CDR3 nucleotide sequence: TGTGCCAGCAGAGATGCATACACTGAAGCTTTCTTT.

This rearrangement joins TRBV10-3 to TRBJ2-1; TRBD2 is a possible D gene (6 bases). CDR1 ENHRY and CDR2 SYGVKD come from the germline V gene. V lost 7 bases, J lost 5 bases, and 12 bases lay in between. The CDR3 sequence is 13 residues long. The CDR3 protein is CAIMGGGNNEQFF. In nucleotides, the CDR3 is TGTGCCATCATGGGGGGAGGCAACAATGAGCAGTTCTTC.

Here the CDR3 reads CASSGRGGDTEAFF. As DNA, the CDR3 is TGTGCCAGTAGTGGAAGAGGGGGGGACACTGAAGCTTTCTTT. The chain is built from TRBV19 and TRBJ1-1; D is possibly TRBD1 (6 bases). The germline V gene encodes CDR1 LNHDA and CDR2 SQIVND (reference sequence). CDR3 size: 14 residues. V shed 5 bases and J shed 3 bases, with 13 bases lying between them.

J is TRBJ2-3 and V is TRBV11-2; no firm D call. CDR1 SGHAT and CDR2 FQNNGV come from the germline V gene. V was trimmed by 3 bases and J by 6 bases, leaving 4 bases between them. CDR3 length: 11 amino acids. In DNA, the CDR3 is TGTGCCAGCAGCTTCTCGGATACGCAGTATTTT. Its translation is CASSFSDTQYF.

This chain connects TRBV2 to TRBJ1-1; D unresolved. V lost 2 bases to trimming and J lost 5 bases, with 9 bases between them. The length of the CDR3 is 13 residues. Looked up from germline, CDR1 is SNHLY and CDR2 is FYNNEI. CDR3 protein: CASSERSETEAFF. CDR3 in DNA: TGTGCCAGCAGTGAACGGAGTGAGACTGAAGCTTTCTTT. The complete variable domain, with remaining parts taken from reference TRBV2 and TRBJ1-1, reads EPEVTQTPSHQVTQMGQEVILRCVPISNHLYFYWYRQILGQKVEFLVSFYNNEISEKSEIFDDQFSVERPDGSNFTLKIRSTKLEDSAMYFCASSERSETEAFFGQGTRLTVV.

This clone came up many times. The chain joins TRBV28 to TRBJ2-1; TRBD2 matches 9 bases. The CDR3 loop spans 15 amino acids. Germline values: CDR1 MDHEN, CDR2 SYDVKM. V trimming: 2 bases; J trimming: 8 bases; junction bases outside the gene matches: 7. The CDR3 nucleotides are TGTGCCAGCAGTTTACTGCGGGAGGGCCGGTATGAGCAGTTCTTC. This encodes CASSLLREGRYEQFF.

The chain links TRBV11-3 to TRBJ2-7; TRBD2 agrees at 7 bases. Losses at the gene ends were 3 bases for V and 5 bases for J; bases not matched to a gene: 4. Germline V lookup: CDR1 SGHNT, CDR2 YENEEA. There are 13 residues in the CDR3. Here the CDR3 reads CASSFGLADEQYF. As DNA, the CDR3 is TGTGCCAGCAGCTTTGGGCTAGCGGACGAGCAGTACTTC.

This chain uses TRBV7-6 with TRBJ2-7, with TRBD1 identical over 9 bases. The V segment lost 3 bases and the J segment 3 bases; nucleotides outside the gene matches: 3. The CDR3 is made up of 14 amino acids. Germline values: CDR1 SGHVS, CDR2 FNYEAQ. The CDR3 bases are TGTGCCAGCAGCTTTACGGGACAGGGCTACGAGCAGTACTTC. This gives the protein CASSFTGQGYEQYF.

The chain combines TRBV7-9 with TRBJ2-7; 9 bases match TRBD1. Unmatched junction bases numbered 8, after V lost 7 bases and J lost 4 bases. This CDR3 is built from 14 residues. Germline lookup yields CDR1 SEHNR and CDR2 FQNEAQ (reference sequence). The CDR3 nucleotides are TGTGCCAGCATCGCCGGGACAGGGTTATACGAGCAGTACTTC. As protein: CASIAGTGLYEQYF. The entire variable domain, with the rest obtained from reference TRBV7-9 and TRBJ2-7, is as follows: DTGVSQNPRHKITKRGQNVTFRCDPISEHNRLYWYRQTLGQGPEFLTYFQNEAQLEKSRLLSDRFSAERPKGSFSTLEIQRTEQGDSAMYLCASIAGTGLYEQYFGPGTRLTVT.